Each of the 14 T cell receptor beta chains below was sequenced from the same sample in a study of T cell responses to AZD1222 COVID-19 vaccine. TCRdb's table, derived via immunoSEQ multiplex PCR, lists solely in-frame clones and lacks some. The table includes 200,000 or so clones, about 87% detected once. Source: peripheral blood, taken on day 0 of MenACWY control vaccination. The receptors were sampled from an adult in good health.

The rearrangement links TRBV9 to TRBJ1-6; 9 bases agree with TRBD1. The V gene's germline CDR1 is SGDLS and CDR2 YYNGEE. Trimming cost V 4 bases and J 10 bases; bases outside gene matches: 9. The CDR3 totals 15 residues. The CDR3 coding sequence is TGTGCCAGCAGCTTCAAACCGGGACAGGGATCACCCCTCCACTTT. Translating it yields CASSFKPGQGSPLHF.

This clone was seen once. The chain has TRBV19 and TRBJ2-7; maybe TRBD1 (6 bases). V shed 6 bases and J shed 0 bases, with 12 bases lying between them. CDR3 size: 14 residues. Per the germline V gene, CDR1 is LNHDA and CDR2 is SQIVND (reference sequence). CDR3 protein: CASRRTASSYEQYF. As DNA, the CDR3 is TGTGCCAGTAGAAGGACAGCGAGCTCCTACGAGCAGTACTTC.

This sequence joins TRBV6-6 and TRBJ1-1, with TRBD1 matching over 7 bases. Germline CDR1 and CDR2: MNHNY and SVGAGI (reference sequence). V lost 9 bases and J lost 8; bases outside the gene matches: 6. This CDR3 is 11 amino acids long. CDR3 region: CASNRDREAFF. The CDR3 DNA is TGTGCCAGTAACCGGGACAGAGAAGCTTTCTTT.

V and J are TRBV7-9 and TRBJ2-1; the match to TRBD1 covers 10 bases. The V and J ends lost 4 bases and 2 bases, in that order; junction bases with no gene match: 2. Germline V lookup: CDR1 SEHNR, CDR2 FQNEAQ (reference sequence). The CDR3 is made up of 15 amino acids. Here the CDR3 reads CASSSGQGAYNEQFF. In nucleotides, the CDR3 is TGTGCCAGCAGCTCAGGACAGGGGGCCTACAATGAGCAGTTCTTC.

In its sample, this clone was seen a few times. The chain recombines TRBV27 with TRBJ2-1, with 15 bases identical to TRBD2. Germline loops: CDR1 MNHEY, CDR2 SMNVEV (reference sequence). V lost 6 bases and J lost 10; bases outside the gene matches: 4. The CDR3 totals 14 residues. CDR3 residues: CASSRTSGREEQFF. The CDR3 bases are TGTGCCAGCAGCCGGACTAGCGGGAGGGAAGAGCAGTTCTTC.

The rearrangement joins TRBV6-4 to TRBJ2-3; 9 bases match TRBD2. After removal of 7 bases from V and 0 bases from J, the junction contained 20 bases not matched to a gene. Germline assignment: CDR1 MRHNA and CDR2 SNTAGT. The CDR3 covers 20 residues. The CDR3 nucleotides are TGTGCCAGCATCGAACCGGGACTAGCAAACGAGGCCTTAAGCACAGATACGCAGTATTTT. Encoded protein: CASIEPGLANEALSTDTQYF.

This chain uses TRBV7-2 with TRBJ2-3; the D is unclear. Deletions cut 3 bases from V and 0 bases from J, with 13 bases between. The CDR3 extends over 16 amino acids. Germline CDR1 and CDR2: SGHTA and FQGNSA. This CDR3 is CASSFSSGVSTDTQYF. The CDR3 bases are TGTGCCAGCAGCTTCTCTTCGGGTGTTAGCACAGATACGCAGTATTTT.

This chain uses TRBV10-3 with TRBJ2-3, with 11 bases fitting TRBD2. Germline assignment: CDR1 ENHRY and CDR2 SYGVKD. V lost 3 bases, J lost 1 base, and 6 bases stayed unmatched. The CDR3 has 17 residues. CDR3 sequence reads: CAISELAGDVGTDTQYF. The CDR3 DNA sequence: TGTGCCATCAGTGAACTAGCGGGAGACGTGGGCACAGATACGCAGTATTTT.

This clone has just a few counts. CDR3 region: CASTLTGGTDTQYF. CDR3 DNA sequence: TGTGCCAGCACCCTGACGGGCGGCACAGATACGCAGTATTTT. J is TRBJ2-3 and V is TRBV28; D gene unclear. Germline CDR1 reads MDHEN; CDR2 reads SYDVKM. Trimming took off 7 bases at V and 1 base at J, with 12 bases between the two ends. The CDR3 extends over 14 amino acids.

In DNA form, the CDR3 reads TGTGCCAGCAGCCATCGGGGGACAGGGAGCACCGGGGAGCTGTTTTTT. It specifies CASSHRGTGSTGELFF. V gene TRBV4-2 combines with J gene TRBJ2-2, with TRBD1 identical over 9 bases. From germline, CDR1 is LGHNA and CDR2 YNFKEQ. The CDR3 extends over 16 amino acids. Trimming removed 3 bases from V and 4 bases from J; junction bases left unmatched: 6.

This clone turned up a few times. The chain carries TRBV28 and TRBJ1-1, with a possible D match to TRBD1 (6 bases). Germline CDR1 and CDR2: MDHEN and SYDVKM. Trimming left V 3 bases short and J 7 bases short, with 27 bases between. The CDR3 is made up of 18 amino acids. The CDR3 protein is CASSFGFGGGAAFSEAFF. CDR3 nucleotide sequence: TGTGCCAGCAGTTTTGGGTTCGGAGGGGGGGCTGCGTTTAGTGAAGCTTTCTTT.

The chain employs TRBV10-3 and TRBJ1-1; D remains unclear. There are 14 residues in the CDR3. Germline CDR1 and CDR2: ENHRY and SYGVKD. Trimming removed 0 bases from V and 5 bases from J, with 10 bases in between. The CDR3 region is CAISESRASTEAFF. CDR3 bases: TGTGCCATCAGTGAGTCGAGGGCATCAACTGAAGCTTTCTTT.

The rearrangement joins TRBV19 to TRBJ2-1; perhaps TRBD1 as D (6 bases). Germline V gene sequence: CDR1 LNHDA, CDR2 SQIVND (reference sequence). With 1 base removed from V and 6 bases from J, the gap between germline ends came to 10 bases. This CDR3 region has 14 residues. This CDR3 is CASSIGVGGNEQFF. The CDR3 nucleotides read TGTGCCAGTAGTATAGGGGTAGGGGGCAATGAGCAGTTCTTC.

The CDR3 here is CASSYSMGGYTF. The CDR3 bases are TGTGCCAGCAGTTACTCGATGGGTGGCTACACCTTC. This rearrangement joins TRBV6-5 to TRBJ1-2; no firm D call. Trimming removed 0 bases from V and 7 bases from J, with 6 bases in between. In germline, CDR1 is MNHEY, CDR2 SVGAGI. There are 12 residues in the CDR3.